This T cell receptor beta chain came from a study of cytomegalovirus exposure and HLA in healthy donors. A few counts support this clone. Its antigen is as yet unknown. Healthy bone marrow donors supplied every sample. Although they were nominally healthy when sampled, donors likely had unrecorded immune exposures. From germline, CDR1 is GTSNPN and CDR2 SVGIG (reference sequence). V lost 2 bases to trimming and J lost 5 bases, with 22 bases between them. This CDR3 spans 16 amino acids. Study-level results: An analysis was carried out later, and it reportedly showed fewer N-insertions in an Asian-associated ancestry cluster than the roughly 700-donor mean.

The PCR used 60 Vbeta and 13 Jbeta primers. Sequencing used immunoSEQ multiplex PCR; TCRdb keeps in-frame clones, though not all of them. The data hold about 180,000 clones, with roughly 82% observed a single time. The chain employs TRBV30 and TRBJ2-7; D is possibly TRBD1 (5 bases). The TCR originated in a girl aged 2-10 years in good health and CMV-seropositive. Sequencing was performed on PBMCs. CDR3 sequence: CAWSRYVTATGDEQYF. The CDR3 nucleotides are TGTGCCTGGAGTCGGTATGTAACCGCCACAGGCGACGAGCAGTACTTC.